The 27 T cell receptor beta chains below come from one sample, sequenced in a study of PD-L1 blockade in urothelial cancer. Measured with immunoSEQ multiplex PCR; TCRdb has only the in-frame clones, and not every one. Of 100,000 to 150,000 clones listed, 86% are singletons. Time point reported: peripheral blood 6 weeks after treatment start. The material sequenced was PBMCs, taken around atezolizumab (anti-PD-L1) treatment. These receptors all stem from a man aged 45 to 65 with urothelial cancer.

In its sample, this clone was seen once. This rearrangement joins TRBV27 to TRBJ2-5, with 14 bases that match TRBD2. Trimming cost V 7 bases and J 1 base; bases outside gene matches: 11. The CDR3 contains 18 residues. Germline V CDR1 and CDR2: MNHEY, SMNVEV (reference sequence). Here the CDR3 DNA reads TGTGCCAGCATGCCGGGACTAGCGGGAGCCCGGTCCCAAGAGACCCAGTACTTC. It specifies CASMPGLAGARSQETQYF.

In DNA, the CDR3 is TGTGCCAGCTCACCAGGGACGGGGGATTACAATGAGCAGTTCTTC. Its translation: CASSPGTGDYNEQFF. The J gene is TRBJ2-1, the V gene TRBV18, with D perhaps matching TRBD2 (6 bases). Germline values: CDR1 KGHSH, CDR2 LQKENI. Trimming removed 2 bases from V and 4 bases from J, with 12 bases in between. CDR3 length: 15 amino acids.

The V call is TRBV18, the J call TRBJ2-1; 12 bases are shared with TRBD2. Germline CDR1 and CDR2: KGHSH and LQKENI. This CDR3 is built from 16 residues. Unmatched junction bases numbered 1, after V lost 4 bases and J lost 0 bases. CDR3 residues: CASSRLAGDSYNEQFF. CDR3 nucleotides: TGTGCCAGCTCACGACTAGCGGGAGACTCCTACAATGAGCAGTTCTTC.

This clone appeared once. The chain links TRBV20-1 to TRBJ2-3, with no clear D. CDR3 length: 10 residues. Germline lookup yields CDR1 DFQATT and CDR2 SNEGSKA (reference sequence). With 5 bases removed from V and 7 bases from J, the gap between germline ends came to 7 bases. This CDR3 is CSAPRNTQYF. In nucleotides, the CDR3 is TGCAGTGCTCCTAGGAATACGCAGTATTTT.

The CDR3 sequence: CASSVAPGLGYEQYF. In nucleotides, the CDR3 is TGTGCCAGCAGCGTAGCTCCGGGACTAGGTTATGAGCAGTACTTC. V is TRBV9 and J is TRBJ2-7; TRBD2 matches at 8 bases. V gave up 0 bases and J gave up 7 bases; unmatched junction bases: 9. The CDR3 runs 15 residues. Germline assignment: CDR1 SGDLS and CDR2 YYNGEE.

This rearrangement joins TRBV5-1 to TRBJ2-3; D is undetermined. Per germline, CDR1 SGHRS and CDR2 YFSETQ. Deletions cut 0 bases from V and 6 bases from J, with 14 bases between. The CDR3 has 15 residues. CDR3 region: CASSLESLPGDTQYF. The CDR3 coding sequence is TGCGCCAGCAGCTTGGAGTCCCTGCCCGGGGATACGCAGTATTTT.

V gene TRBV7-3 combines with J gene TRBJ1-6, with TRBD1 as a possible D gene (5 bases). V dropped 3 bases and J dropped 9 bases, with 15 bases sitting between them. The CDR3 totals 15 residues. Germline CDR1 SGHTA, CDR2 FQGTGA. CDR3 in amino acids: CASSFQEPGGSPLHF. The CDR3 region has the DNA TGTGCCAGCAGCTTTCAAGAACCGGGGGGTTCACCCCTCCACTTT.

This chain's CDR3 is CASSGGQGQQNYEQYF. In nucleotides, the CDR3 is TGTGCCAGCAGCGGTGGCCAGGGCCAACAAAACTACGAGCAGTACTTC. This chain connects TRBV9 to TRBJ2-7; weak D call: TRBD1 (5 bases). Germline assignment: CDR1 SGDLS and CDR2 YYNGEE. CDR3 length equals 16 residues. Trimming pared 3 bases from V and 3 bases from J, leaving 19 bases between.

The chain employs TRBV5-1 and TRBJ2-5; D is uncertain. Germline V gene sequence: CDR1 SGHRS, CDR2 YFSETQ. The CDR3 consists of 13 residues. Trimming shortened V by 0 bases and J by 2 bases, and 5 bases separated the two germline ends. The CDR3 reads CASSLALQETQYF. CDR3 sequence (DNA): TGCGCCAGCAGCTTGGCTCTACAAGAGACCCAGTACTTC.

The rearrangement links TRBV7-8 to TRBJ1-3; D might be TRBD1 (6 bases). CDR1 SGHVS and CDR2 FQNEAQ come from the germline V gene. This CDR3 has 15 residues. The V and J ends lost 3 bases and 2 bases respectively, with 11 bases between them. In nucleotides, the CDR3 is TGTGCCAGCAGCTTCTACAGGGTAACTGGAAACACCATATATTTT. It is translated as CASSFYRVTGNTIYF.

This rearrangement joins TRBV19 to TRBJ1-6; the match to TRBD1 covers 10 bases. Germline V gene lookup returns CDR1 LNHDA and CDR2 SQIVND (reference sequence). V trimming: 1 base; J trimming: 7 bases; junction bases outside the gene matches: 7. The CDR3 runs 17 residues. This CDR3 reads CASSIGPWTGGNSPLHF. The CDR3, as DNA: TGTGCCAGTAGTATAGGTCCTTGGACAGGGGGGAATTCACCCCTCCACTTT.

V and J are TRBV27 and TRBJ2-7, with TRBD1 identical over 9 bases. Trimming took 6 bases from V and 1 from J; bases not matched to a gene: 4. CDR1 is MNHEY and CDR2 is SMNVEV in the germline V gene (reference sequence). This CDR3 is built from 14 residues. Here the CDR3 reads CASRIQGASYEQYF. In nucleotides, the CDR3 is TGTGCCAGCAGGATACAGGGGGCGTCCTACGAGCAGTACTTC.

This clone was detected a few times. The chain has TRBV4-2 and TRBJ2-3; 8 positions agree with TRBD1. In germline, CDR1 is LGHNA, CDR2 YNFKEQ. CDR3 length: 16 residues. With V trimmed by 0 bases and J by 6 bases, 8 bases remained unmatched. The CDR3 loop is CASSQDRSQGADTQYF. The DNA of the CDR3 is TGTGCCAGCAGCCAAGATAGATCCCAGGGGGCTGATACGCAGTATTTT.

This clone was counted once. V and J are TRBV7-2 and TRBJ2-5; TRBD2 agrees at 12 bases. Germline-derived CDR1 and CDR2 are SGHTA and FQGNSA. The trim removed 3 bases at V and 3 bases at J, leaving 2 bases unmatched. The CDR3 extends over 15 amino acids. CDR3 region: CASSFGLAGKETQYF. The CDR3 coding sequence is TGTGCCAGCAGCTTTGGACTAGCGGGAAAAGAGACCCAGTACTTC.

The rearrangement uses TRBV5-1 and TRBJ2-7; 13 bases are a match to TRBD2. The CDR3 is 17 residues long. After removal of 4 bases from V and 3 bases from J, the junction contained 10 bases not matched to a gene. Germline loops: CDR1 SGHRS, CDR2 YFSETQ. CDR3: CASSPGLAGEGGYEQYF. CDR3 sequence (DNA): TGCGCCAGCAGCCCAGGACTAGCGGGAGAGGGTGGCTACGAGCAGTACTTC. The full variable domain, rest sourced from reference TRBV5-1 and TRBJ2-7, is KAGVTQTPRYLIKTRGQQVTLSCSPISGHRSVSWYQQTPGQGLQFLFEYFSETQRNKGNFPGRFSGRQFSNSRSEMNVSTLELGDSALYLCASSPGLAGEGGYEQYFGPGTRLTVT.

The chain carries TRBV9 and TRBJ1-5; D gene uncertain. The CDR3 runs 15 residues. The V end lost 4 bases, the J end lost 5 bases, and 16 bases lay between the germline ends. The germline CDR1 and CDR2 sequences are SGDLS and YYNGEE. The CDR3 nucleotides read TGTGCCAGCAGCCCCCGCGGGGAGATAGATCAGCCCCAGCATTTT. Translated, it gives CASSPRGEIDQPQHF.

The V call is TRBV28, the J call TRBJ2-2; 8 bases line up with TRBD2. Looked up from germline, CDR1 is MDHEN and CDR2 is SYDVKM. The CDR3 has 13 residues. Trimming removed 8 bases from V and 4 bases from J; junction bases left unmatched: 3. The CDR3 loop is CASGLALTGELFF. The CDR3 region has the DNA TGTGCCAGCGGACTAGCCCTCACCGGGGAGCTGTTTTTT.

The sample holds one count of this clone. The gene calls are TRBV7-9 and TRBJ2-5; TRBD2 aligns across 11 bases. Germline trimming cut 1 base from V and 4 bases from J; bases unmatched to any gene: 5. CDR1 is SEHNR, CDR2 FQNEAQ, per germline (reference sequence). CDR3 length: 16 residues. CDR3 region: CASSLGAGLAGETQYF. CDR3 in DNA: TGTGCCAGCAGCTTAGGAGCCGGACTAGCGGGAGAGACCCAGTACTTC.

The chain employs TRBV9 and TRBJ2-7; 10 nucleotides match TRBD2. V was clipped by 4 bases and J by 4 bases; unmatched bases: 11. The CDR3 is 16 residues long. In germline, CDR1 is SGDLS, CDR2 YYNGEE. The CDR3 bases are TGTGCCAGCAGCCCCACTGCGGCTAGCGGGAGTTACGAGCAGTACTTC. It is translated as CASSPTAASGSYEQYF.

This clone was seen just once. The chain is built from TRBV28 and TRBJ1-2, with no clear D. The CDR3 contains 15 residues. CDR1 is MDHEN, CDR2 SYDVKM, per germline. Trimming removed 5 bases at V and 4 bases at J, with 17 bases between. DNA of the CDR3: TGTGCCAGCAGTCCAAGCGCTCCGGGAGCCTATGGCTACACCTTC. Translation: CASSPSAPGAYGYTF.

The chain carries TRBV5-1 and TRBJ2-2; the D gene is possibly TRBD1 (6 bases). Germline V gene lookup returns CDR1 SGHRS and CDR2 YFSETQ. This CDR3 spans 14 amino acids. V was trimmed by 4 bases and J by 2 bases, leaving 9 bases between them. CDR3 residues: CASSPGHNTGELFF. The CDR3 DNA reads TGCGCCAGCAGCCCGGGACACAACACCGGGGAGCTGTTTTTT.

The V and J genes are TRBV6-1 and TRBJ1-5; 7 bases match TRBD1. CDR1 and CDR2 (germline): MNHNS, SASEGT. V gave up 6 bases and J gave up 5 bases; unmatched junction bases: 7. The CDR3 is made up of 14 amino acids. The CDR3 loop reads CASSPGGVDQPQHF. The CDR3 DNA follows: TGTGCCAGCAGCCCAGGGGGTGTCGATCAGCCCCAGCATTTT.

CDR3 sequence (DNA): TGTGCCAGCAGTGCCGCCCAGGGGCCACAAGAGACCCAGTACTTC. Translation gives CASSAAQGPQETQYF. The chain combines TRBV28 with TRBJ2-5; D perhaps matches TRBD1 (6 bases). The CDR3 contains 15 residues. Germline CDR1 is MDHEN and CDR2 is SYDVKM. The V end lost 5 bases, the J end lost 2 bases, and 15 bases lay between the germline ends.

This clone came up once. The rearrangement uses TRBV5-1 and TRBJ2-3, with TRBD2 as a possible D gene (6 bases). CDR1 and CDR2 (germline): SGHRS, YFSETQ. The V end lost 5 bases, the J end lost 1 base, and 20 bases lay between the germline ends. The CDR3 has 17 amino acids. The DNA for the CDR3 is TGCGCCAGCAGGCTTGCTGGACTCTCGGGGGGCACAGATACGCAGTATTTT. This translates into CASRLAGLSGGTDTQYF.

The chain carries TRBV7-2 and TRBJ1-6, with D uncertain. The CDR3 runs 17 residues. Trimming removed 5 bases at V and 0 bases at J, with 14 bases between. CDR1 is SGHTA, CDR2 FQGNSA, per germline. The CDR3 nucleotides read TGTGCCAGCAGCCTAGGCACCCTGAGCTCCTATAATTCACCCCTCCACTTT. It codes for CASSLGTLSSYNSPLHF.

The chain combines TRBV27 with TRBJ2-7; TRBD1 aligns across 8 bases. Germline trimming cut 4 bases from V and 2 bases from J; bases unmatched to any gene: 4. This CDR3 region has 14 residues. Germline loops: CDR1 MNHEY, CDR2 SMNVEV (reference sequence). In nucleotides, the CDR3 is TGTGCCAGCAGTTCGAGGACAGGGCCCTACGAGCAGTACTTC. This codes for CASSSRTGPYEQYF.

This clone was picked up one time. The chain joins TRBV5-1 to TRBJ2-2; perhaps TRBD1 as D (5 bases). V lost 4 bases to trimming and J lost 1 base, with 8 bases between them. CDR1 and CDR2 (germline): SGHRS, YFSETQ. CDR3 length: 14 amino acids. This CDR3 is CASSQTENTGELFF. The DNA of the CDR3 is TGCGCCAGCAGCCAGACAGAGAACACCGGGGAGCTGTTTTTT.